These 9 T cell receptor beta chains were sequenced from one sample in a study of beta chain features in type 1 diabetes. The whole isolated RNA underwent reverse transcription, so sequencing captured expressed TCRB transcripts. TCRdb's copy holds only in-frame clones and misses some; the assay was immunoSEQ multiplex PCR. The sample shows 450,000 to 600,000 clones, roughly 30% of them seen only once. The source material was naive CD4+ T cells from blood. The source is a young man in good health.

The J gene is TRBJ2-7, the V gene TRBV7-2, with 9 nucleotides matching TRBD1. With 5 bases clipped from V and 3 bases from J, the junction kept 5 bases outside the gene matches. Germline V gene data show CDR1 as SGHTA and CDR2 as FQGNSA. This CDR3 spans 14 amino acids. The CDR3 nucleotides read TGTGCCAGCAGCCTGGGGACAGGGCACTACGAGCAGTACTTC. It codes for CASSLGTGHYEQYF.

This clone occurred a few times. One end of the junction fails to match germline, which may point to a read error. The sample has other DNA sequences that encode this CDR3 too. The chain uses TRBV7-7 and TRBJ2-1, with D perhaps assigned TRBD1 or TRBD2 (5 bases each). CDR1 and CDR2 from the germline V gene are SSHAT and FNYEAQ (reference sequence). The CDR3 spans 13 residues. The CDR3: CASSLDRGNEQFF. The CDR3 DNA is TGTGCTAGCAGCTTAGACAGAGGGAATGAGCAGTTCTTC.

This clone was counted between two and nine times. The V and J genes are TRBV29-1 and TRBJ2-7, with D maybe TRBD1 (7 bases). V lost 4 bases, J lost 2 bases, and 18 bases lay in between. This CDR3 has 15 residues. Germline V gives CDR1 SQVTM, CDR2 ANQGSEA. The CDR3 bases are TGCAGCGTTGCACCAGGGGGAGGCAATCCCTACGAGCAGTACTTC. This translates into CSVAPGGGNPYEQYF.

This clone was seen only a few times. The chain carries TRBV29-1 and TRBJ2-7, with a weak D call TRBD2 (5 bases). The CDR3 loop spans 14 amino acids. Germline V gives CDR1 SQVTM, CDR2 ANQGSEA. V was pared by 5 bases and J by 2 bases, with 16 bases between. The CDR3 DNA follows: TGCAGCGTTAGACCGGGAACAGTAACCTACGAGCAGTACTTC. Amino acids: CSVRPGTVTYEQYF.

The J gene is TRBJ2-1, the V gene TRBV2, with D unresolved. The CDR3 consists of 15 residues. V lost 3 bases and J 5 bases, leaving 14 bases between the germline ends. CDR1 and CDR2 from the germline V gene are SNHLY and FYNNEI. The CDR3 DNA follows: TGTGCCAGCAGTGAGTTGGCTAGTAGGGACAATGAGCAGTTCTTC. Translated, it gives CASSELASRDNEQFF.

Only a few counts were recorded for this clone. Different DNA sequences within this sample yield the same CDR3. CDR3 residues: CASSPDSYEQYF. The CDR3 DNA reads TGTGCCAGCTCACCCGACAGTTACGAGCAGTACTTC. The chain combines TRBV18 with TRBJ2-7; D might be TRBD1 (5 bases). This CDR3 spans 12 amino acids. Trimming took off 3 bases at V and 4 bases at J, with 7 bases between the two ends. Germline CDR1 and CDR2: KGHSH and LQKENI.

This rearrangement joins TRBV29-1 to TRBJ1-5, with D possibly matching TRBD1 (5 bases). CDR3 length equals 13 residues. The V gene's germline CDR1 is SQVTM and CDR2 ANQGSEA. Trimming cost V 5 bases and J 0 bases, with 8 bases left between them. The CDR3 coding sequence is TGCAGCGTTAGTGGGGGTAGCAATCAGCCCCAGCATTTT. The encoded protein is CSVSGGSNQPQHF.

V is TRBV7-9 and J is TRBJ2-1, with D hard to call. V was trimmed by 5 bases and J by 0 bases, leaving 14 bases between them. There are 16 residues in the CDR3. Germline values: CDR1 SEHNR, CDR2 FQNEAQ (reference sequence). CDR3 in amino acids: CASSLGPHRSYNEQFF. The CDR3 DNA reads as TGTGCCAGCAGCCTCGGTCCTCACCGCTCCTACAATGAGCAGTTCTTC.

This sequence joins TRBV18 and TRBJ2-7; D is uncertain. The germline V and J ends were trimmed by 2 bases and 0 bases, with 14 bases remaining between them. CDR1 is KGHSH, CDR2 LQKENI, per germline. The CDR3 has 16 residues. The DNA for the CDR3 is TGTGCCAGCTCACCAACTTTTGGGTTCCCCTCCTACGAGCAGTACTTC. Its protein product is CASSPTFGFPSYEQYF.